These 15 T cell receptor beta chains share one sample of origin, sequenced in a study of blood T cell repertoires in COVID-19. Sequencing used immunoSEQ multiplex PCR; TCRdb keeps in-frame clones, though not all of them. The sample has just over 650,000 clones, approximately 90% seen once. The sequenced material came from peripheral blood. These receptors came from a woman under 30 with acute or convalescent COVID-19.

The V gene is TRBV6-6, the J gene TRBJ1-2; 9 bases align to TRBD1. CDR1 and CDR2 (germline): MNHNY, SVGAGI (reference sequence). J gave up 2 bases and V 4 bases, and 5 bases lay outside the gene matches. This CDR3 region has 15 residues. The CDR3 reads CASSSLGQGNYGYTF. The CDR3 region has the DNA TGTGCCAGCAGTTCCCTGGGACAGGGAAACTATGGCTACACCTTC.

J is TRBJ1-2 and V is TRBV4-1; D is uncertain. Trimming cost V 0 bases and J 3 bases, with 5 bases left between them. Looked up from germline, CDR1 is MGHRA and CDR2 is YSYEKL. This CDR3 has 13 residues. The DNA for the CDR3 is TGCGCCAGCAGCCAAGATATTGACTATGGCTACACCTTC. Residues: CASSQDIDYGYTF.

The chain is built from TRBV6-1 and TRBJ1-5; 9 bases are a match to TRBD1. J was trimmed by 2 bases and V by 4 bases; bases with no gene match: 12. The CDR3 sequence is 18 residues long. Germline CDR1 is MNHNS and CDR2 is SASEGT. For the CDR3, the DNA is TGTGCCAGCAGTGGACGGGACAGGGAGGTGTCTGGCAATCAGCCCCAGCATTTT. Translating gives CASSGRDREVSGNQPQHF.

This sequence joins TRBV9 and TRBJ1-2; D is unresolved. The germline V gene has CDR1 SGDLS and CDR2 YYNGEE. The V end lost 0 bases, the J end lost 6 bases, and 15 bases lay between the germline ends. There are 15 residues in the CDR3. The CDR3 DNA is TGTGCCAGCAGCGTAGAGGTAGCCCTCCGGGATGGCTACACCTTC. Translated: CASSVEVALRDGYTF.

This clone was recorded only once. Other DNA sequences in this specimen translate into the identical CDR3. The chain links TRBV12-3 or TRBV12-4 to TRBJ2-1, with D possibly matching TRBD1 (5 bases). Trimming shortened V by 5 bases and J by 9 bases, and 8 bases separated the two germline ends. The CDR3 is made up of 11 amino acids. The CDR3 nucleotides read TGTGCCAGCAGTCCAGGGCTTGAGCAGTTCTTC. Amino acids: CASSPGLEQFF.

V and J are TRBV10-3 and TRBJ2-6; 8 bases agree with TRBD1. Per the germline V gene, CDR1 is ENHRY and CDR2 is SYGVKD. V lost 3 bases to trimming and J lost 0 bases; unmatched junction nucleotides: 10. The CDR3 loop spans 19 amino acids. This chain's CDR3 is CAISDQQGVGISGANVLTF. The DNA of the CDR3 is TGTGCCATCAGTGACCAACAGGGGGTCGGGATCTCTGGGGCCAACGTCCTGACTTTC.

This clone was seen a few times. The chain recombines TRBV7-2 with TRBJ1-5, with 10 bases lining up with TRBD1. With V trimmed by 5 bases and J by 5 bases, 9 bases remained unmatched. Germline V gives CDR1 SGHTA, CDR2 FQGNSA. The CDR3 extends over 16 amino acids. In DNA, the CDR3 is TGTGCCAGCAGCGTGACAGGGGGCGATTCTGATCAGCCCCAGCATTTT. Protein sequence: CASSVTGGDSDQPQHF.

The chain employs TRBV5-1 and TRBJ2-7, with D possibly being TRBD2 (6 bases). Per germline, CDR1 SGHRS and CDR2 YFSETQ. Trimming removed 1 base from V and 1 base from J, with 15 bases in between. This CDR3 contains 16 residues. For the CDR3, the DNA is TGCGCCAGCAGCTTGTCGGCGGGGATCGATTCCTACGAGCAGTACTTC. The encoded protein is CASSLSAGIDSYEQYF.

The rearrangement links TRBV28 to TRBJ2-3; D gene ambiguous. CDR3 length equals 14 residues. Germline V gene lookup returns CDR1 MDHEN and CDR2 SYDVKM. V lost 3 bases to trimming and J lost 1 base, with 8 bases between them. CDR3 sequence reads: CASSFMARTDTQYF. Here the CDR3 DNA reads TGTGCCAGCAGTTTTATGGCCCGCACAGATACGCAGTATTTT.

V is TRBV9 and J is TRBJ2-7; 7 bases fit TRBD1. CDR1 SGDLS and CDR2 YYNGEE come from the germline V gene. The CDR3 contains 15 residues. J was trimmed by 3 bases and V by 0 bases; bases with no gene match: 6. This CDR3 is CASSVGGTVFYEQYF. Here the CDR3 DNA reads TGTGCCAGCAGCGTAGGGGGGACAGTCTTCTACGAGCAGTACTTC.

The chain carries TRBV30 and TRBJ1-3; tentative D call: TRBD1 (6 bases). There are 17 residues in the CDR3. The V end was cut by 0 bases, the J end by 0 bases, with 15 bases between. Germline CDR1 and CDR2: GTSNPN and SVGIG (reference sequence). The CDR3 sequence is CAWSVGWTAFSGNTIYF. The DNA for the CDR3 is TGTGCCTGGAGTGTTGGGTGGACAGCGTTCTCTGGAAACACCATATATTTT.

As DNA, the CDR3 is TGTGCCAGCAGTAGAACGGGGGGGCACTACAATGAGCAGTTCTTC. Translating gives CASSRTGGHYNEQFF. The J gene is TRBJ2-1, the V gene TRBV6-5; TRBD2 agrees at 8 bases. The trim removed 5 bases at V and 3 bases at J, leaving 6 bases unmatched. The CDR3 runs 15 residues. CDR1 and CDR2 (germline): MNHEY, SVGAGI.

The rearrangement links TRBV9 to TRBJ1-1; the match to TRBD1 covers 9 bases. This CDR3 spans 15 amino acids. J gave up 1 base and V 3 bases, and 4 bases lay outside the gene matches. CDR1 is SGDLS and CDR2 is YYNGEE in the germline V gene. The CDR3, as DNA: TGTGCCAGCAGCGCTCAACAGGGGGCGAACACTGAAGCTTTCTTT. Amino acid sequence: CASSAQQGANTEAFF.

The V and J genes are TRBV4-3 and TRBJ2-7; tentatively, D is TRBD1 (5 bases). Germline V gives CDR1 LGHNA, CDR2 YSLEER. Trimming left V 0 bases short and J 2 bases short, with 14 bases between. The CDR3 totals 16 residues. CDR3 DNA sequence: TGCGCCAGCAGCCAAGAGTTTCAAGACAGAGCCTACGAGCAGTACTTC. Its protein product is CASSQEFQDRAYEQYF.

CDR3 bases: TGTGCCAGCAGTTACTTGGGACAGGACTATGGCTACACCTTC. As protein: CASSYLGQDYGYTF. The chain links TRBV6-5 to TRBJ1-2; 8 nucleotides agree with TRBD1. This CDR3 has 14 amino acids. Germline V gene data show CDR1 as MNHEY and CDR2 as SVGAGI. The V and J ends lost 1 base and 3 bases, in that order; junction bases with no gene match: 1.